These 23 T cell receptor beta chains were sequenced from one sample in a study of blood T cell repertoires in COVID-19. This table comes from immunoSEQ multiplex PCR, and its TCRdb copy is limited to in-frame clones, with some not included. The data show tens of thousands of clones, with around 81% seen just once and around 40% held by the top ten. Specimen: peripheral blood. Every receptor here comes from a man aged 80 or over with acute or convalescent COVID-19.

CDR3 sequence reads: CASSPDRAGDTQYF. The CDR3 DNA follows: TGTGCCAGCTCACCCGACAGGGCTGGAGATACGCAGTATTTT. The V gene is TRBV18, the J gene TRBJ2-3, with 7 positions matching TRBD1. Germline CDR1 and CDR2: KGHSH and LQKENI. The CDR3 consists of 14 residues. V lost 3 bases, J lost 5 bases, and 5 bases stayed unmatched.

This clone was recorded once. The chain recombines TRBV5-1 with TRBJ2-1, with D possibly TRBD2 on 5 matching bases. The CDR3 length is 13 residues. V shed 2 bases and J shed 6 bases, with 9 bases lying between them. Germline CDR1 reads SGHRS; CDR2 reads YFSETQ. The CDR3 nucleotides are TGCGCCAGCAGCTTCGGGGAGAGCAATGAGCAGTTCTTC. Protein sequence: CASSFGESNEQFF.

This clone appeared a few times. The gene calls are TRBV1 and TRBJ2-5; TRBD2, the table's D call, lacks a check against the DNA. TRBV1 is an annotated pseudogene. The CDR3 covers 13 residues. The CDR3 coding sequence is TGCACCAGCAGCCAACCGGGAGTGGAGACCCAGTACTTC. As protein: CTSSQPGVETQYF.

The V call is TRBV28, the J call TRBJ2-1, with 9 bases matching TRBD1. Germline V gene lookup returns CDR1 MDHEN and CDR2 SYDVKM. Trimming removed 4 bases from V and 1 base from J; junction bases left unmatched: 5. This CDR3 is 16 amino acids long. The CDR3 sequence: CASSSPGTGSYNEQFF. CDR3 in DNA: TGTGCCAGCAGTTCGCCCGGGACAGGGTCCTACAATGAGCAGTTCTTC.

The rearrangement joins TRBV30 to TRBJ2-1; 7 nucleotides match TRBD2. With V trimmed by 7 bases and J by 0 bases, 15 bases remained unmatched. This CDR3 is 17 amino acids long. Germline V gene data show CDR1 as GTSNPN and CDR2 as SVGIG (reference sequence). The CDR3 loop reads CASRTRRRLSSYNEQFF. The CDR3 nucleotides read TGTGCCTCCCGGACTAGAAGACGACTCAGCTCCTACAATGAGCAGTTCTTC.

This chain's CDR3 is CASSVEDNNSYEQYF. The CDR3 DNA is TGTGCCAGCAGCGTTGAGGACAATAACTCCTACGAGCAGTACTTC. The V call is TRBV9, the J call TRBJ2-7, with D possibly matching TRBD1 (5 bases). CDR1 and CDR2 (germline): SGDLS, YYNGEE. V was clipped by 2 bases and J by 0 bases, with 12 bases between them. This CDR3 has 15 residues.

The rearrangement joins TRBV29-1 to TRBJ1-1; TRBD1 is a possible D gene (5 bases). This CDR3 is built from 13 residues. Deletions cut 7 bases from V and 0 bases from J, with 12 bases between. Germline loops: CDR1 SQVTM, CDR2 ANQGSEA. The CDR3: CSGSTGMNTEAFF. CDR3 nucleotide sequence: TGCAGCGGTTCTACAGGAATGAACACTGAAGCTTTCTTT.

The chain links TRBV5-1 to TRBJ2-1; D unclear. Germline V lookup: CDR1 SGHRS, CDR2 YFSETQ. The CDR3 covers 14 residues. Trimming took 0 bases from V and 8 from J, leaving 12 bases between them. DNA of the CDR3: TGCGCCAGCAGCTTGGCTATTAGTGTCGATGAGCAGTTCTTC. It yields the protein CASSLAISVDEQFF.

This chain joins TRBV28 and TRBJ2-5; TRBD2 matches 7 bases. The V gene end was trimmed by 6 bases and the J gene end by 6 bases; junction bases not matched to a gene: 22. Germline V gene lookup returns CDR1 MDHEN and CDR2 SYDVKM. This CDR3 spans 18 amino acids. This chain's CDR3 is CASSLILSRSGGRKTQYF. The CDR3 bases are TGTGCCAGCAGCCTGATTCTATCTCGGAGCGGCGGGAGAAAGACCCAGTACTTC.

The V and J genes are TRBV19 and TRBJ2-1; D is possibly TRBD1 (5 bases). CDR1 and CDR2 (germline): LNHDA, SQIVND (reference sequence). This CDR3 has 15 residues. V was clipped by 7 bases and J by 0 bases, with 13 bases between them. This chain's CDR3 is CASKVRQSSYNEQFF. CDR3 DNA: TGTGCCAGTAAGGTTAGACAGAGCTCCTACAATGAGCAGTTCTTC.

This clone has a handful of counts. V gene TRBV7-9 combines with J gene TRBJ2-2; 7 nucleotides line up with TRBD1. The junction had 13 bases not matched to a gene; V was cut back by 6 bases and J by 6 bases. This CDR3 contains 16 residues. CDR1 and CDR2 from the germline V gene are SEHNR and FQNEAQ (reference sequence). The CDR3 sequence is CASRHRGDRSSGELFF. CDR3 nucleotides: TGTGCCAGCAGGCACAGGGGAGACAGGAGCTCCGGGGAGCTGTTTTTT.

The chain employs TRBV7-9 and TRBJ1-1, with 8 bases that match TRBD1. The CDR3 sequence is 15 residues long. CDR1 SEHNR and CDR2 FQNEAQ come from the germline V gene (reference sequence). The V and J ends lost 5 bases and 1 base, in that order; junction bases with no gene match: 6. The CDR3 reads CASSPQTGENTEAFF. In DNA form, the CDR3 reads TGTGCCAGCAGCCCTCAGACAGGGGAGAACACTGAAGCTTTCTTT.

V usage is TRBV6-2 or TRBV6-3 and J usage is TRBJ2-2; a weak D match, TRBD1 (6 bases). Trimming took off 6 bases at V and 2 bases at J, with 13 bases between the two ends. This CDR3 contains 15 residues. Germline loops: CDR1 MNHEY, CDR2 SVGEGT. CDR3 sequence: CASSSTGLNTGELFF. The CDR3 DNA sequence: TGTGCCAGCAGCTCCACAGGGCTCAACACCGGGGAGCTGTTTTTT.

This chain uses TRBV12-3 or TRBV12-4 with TRBJ2-5; D may be TRBD2 (6 bases). Trimming took off 1 base at V and 5 bases at J, with 8 bases between the two ends. This CDR3 has 13 residues. CDR3 coding DNA: TGTGCCAGCAGTTTAGGCGGAGGGGAGACCCAGTACTTC. This translates into CASSLGGGETQYF.

This clone was detected once. The gene calls are TRBV5-1 and TRBJ2-5; D not resolved. The CDR3 is 13 residues long. Germline CDR1 is SGHRS and CDR2 is YFSETQ. Between the trimmed V and J ends, which lost 6 bases and 1 base, there was a span of 10 bases. CDR3 loop: CASTLTVQETQYF. The CDR3 DNA reads as TGCGCCAGCACTCTAACAGTCCAAGAGACCCAGTACTTC.

This chain links TRBV18 with TRBJ2-5, with TRBD2 identical over 7 bases. The CDR3 runs 13 residues. The V gene end was trimmed by 3 bases and the J gene end by 2 bases; junction bases not matched to a gene: 0. CDR1 is KGHSH, CDR2 LQKENI, per germline. CDR3 amino acids: CASSPGGQETQYF. The CDR3 nucleotides read TGTGCCAGCTCACCGGGGGGGCAAGAGACCCAGTACTTC.

The V gene is TRBV19, the J gene TRBJ1-5; D is possibly TRBD1 (5 bases). Trimming took off 3 bases at V and 8 bases at J, with 14 bases between the two ends. This CDR3 has 14 amino acids. Looked up from germline, CDR1 is LNHDA and CDR2 is SQIVND (reference sequence). The CDR3 protein is CASSISAGSKPQHF. CDR3 bases: TGTGCCAGTAGTATTTCTGCAGGGTCGAAGCCCCAGCATTTT.

This chain uses TRBV5-1 with TRBJ2-4; possible D gene TRBD1, 6 bases. Germline V gene sequence: CDR1 SGHRS, CDR2 YFSETQ. The CDR3 totals 15 residues. The ends were cut back, 4 bases at V and 2 bases at J, with 13 bases in the middle. CDR3 in DNA: TGCGCCAGCAGCCTTATACAGGGAACCAAAAACATTCAGTACTTC. Translated: CASSLIQGTKNIQYF. Complete variable domain (other parts from reference TRBV5-1 and TRBJ2-4): KAGVTQTPRYLIKTRGQQVTLSCSPISGHRSVSWYQQTPGQGLQFLFEYFSETQRNKGNFPGRFSGRQFSNSRSEMNVSTLELGDSALYLCASSLIQGTKNIQYFGAGTRLSVL.

This clone was counted a few times. V is TRBV27 and J is TRBJ2-7; D unclear. Germline V lookup: CDR1 MNHEY, CDR2 SMNVEV (reference sequence). This CDR3 is built from 12 residues. V lost 5 bases and J 0 bases, leaving 5 bases between the germline ends. CDR3: CASSPHSYEQYF. In nucleotides, the CDR3 is TGTGCCAGCAGTCCCCACTCCTACGAGCAGTACTTC.

V gene TRBV6-1 combines with J gene TRBJ2-1; 15 nucleotides agree with TRBD2. The germline gives CDR1 MNHNS, CDR2 SASEGT. J was trimmed by 9 bases and V by 6 bases; bases with no gene match: 6. The CDR3 runs to 15 residues. CDR3 sequence: CASRRTSGRAIEQFF. CDR3 coding DNA: TGTGCCAGCAGGCGGACTAGCGGGAGGGCCATTGAGCAGTTCTTC.

The chain couples TRBV13 to TRBJ2-7; TRBD1 is a possible D gene (6 bases). The length of the CDR3 is 12 residues. Germline CDR1 reads PRHDT; CDR2 reads FYEKMQ (reference sequence). V lost 1 base and J lost 6, with 7 bases in between. The CDR3: CASSLETGEQYF. The CDR3 DNA is TGTGCCAGCAGCTTAGAGACAGGCGAGCAGTACTTC.

The chain has TRBV19 and TRBJ2-2; D may be TRBD1 (7 bases). The germline V and J ends were trimmed by 3 bases and 4 bases, with 12 bases remaining between them. This CDR3 spans 15 amino acids. The V gene's germline CDR1 is LNHDA and CDR2 SQIVND (reference sequence). The CDR3 spells CASSIAGQSTGELFF. The CDR3 region has the DNA TGTGCCAGTAGTATTGCGGGACAGAGCACCGGGGAGCTGTTTTTT.

This sequence joins TRBV11-2 and TRBJ2-7; 8 bases map to TRBD1. CDR3 length: 13 residues. The germline CDR1 and CDR2 sequences are SGHAT and FQNNGV. The ends lost 5 bases at V and 7 bases at J; junction bases unmatched: 7. DNA for the CDR3: TGTGCCAGCAGCGTCAAACAGGGGGGTGAGCAGTACTTC. It translates to CASSVKQGGEQYF.